The 18 T cell receptor beta chains reported below all come from one sample, sequenced in a study of T cells after yellow fever vaccination. TCRdb re-called the 5' RACE reads through MiXCR, storing one row per CDR3 protein. The repertoire holds under 300,000 distinct CDR3 sequences, with approximately 13% as singletons. The sample in question was CD4+ T cells sorted from PBMCs, obtained 45 days after the yellow fever booster vaccination. All receptors come from a young man who received the YFV17D yellow fever vaccine.

This sequence joins TRBV29-1 and TRBJ2-7, with TRBD2 matching over 8 bases. The V gene end was trimmed by 3 bases and the J gene end by 4 bases; junction bases not matched to a gene: 2. CDR1 and CDR2 (germline): SQVTM, ANQGSEA. The CDR3 is 12 residues long. This chain's CDR3 is CSVDAGGYEQYF. Here the CDR3 DNA reads TGCAGCGTTGATGCGGGAGGTTACGAGCAGTACTTC.

This sequence joins TRBV6-1 and TRBJ2-1, with TRBD1 as a possible D gene (6 bases). Per the germline V gene, CDR1 is MNHNS and CDR2 is SASEGT. The CDR3 is 16 amino acids. Trimming removed 4 bases at V and 0 bases at J, with 13 bases between. CDR3 sequence: CASSGGHTLSYNEQFF. The DNA of the CDR3 is TGTGCCAGCAGTGGGGGACATACCCTCTCCTACAATGAGCAGTTCTTC.

This clonotype was detected only a few times. The chain joins TRBV28 to TRBJ2-7; 9 nucleotides line up with TRBD1. Germline CDR1 reads MDHEN; CDR2 reads SYDVKM. This CDR3 comprises 15 residues. Unmatched junction bases numbered 7, after V lost 6 bases and J lost 1 base. As DNA, the CDR3 is TGTGCCAGCAGCCGCTCGGGGACAGGGTCCTACGAGCAGTACTTC. Translating it yields CASSRSGTGSYEQYF. Drawing the rest from reference TRBV28 and TRBJ2-7, the complete variable domain is DVKVTQSSRYLVKRTGEKVFLECVQDMDHENMFWYRQDPGLGLRLIYFSYDVKMKEKGDIPEGYSVSREKKERFSLILESASTNQTSMYLCASSRSGTGSYEQYFGPGTRLTVT.

This clonotype occurred many times. V is TRBV6-2 or TRBV6-3 and J is TRBJ2-1; D unresolved. V was shortened by 6 bases and J by 8 bases, with 17 bases between the two germline ends. This CDR3 is 14 amino acids long. The germline V gene encodes CDR1 MNHEY and CDR2 SVGEGT. The CDR3 here is CASSRRLESYEQFF. DNA for the CDR3: TGTGCCAGCAGCCGCCGGTTGGAGTCGTATGAGCAGTTCTTC.

The V call is TRBV5-1, the J call TRBJ2-1; 7 nucleotides match TRBD2. The length of the CDR3 is 15 residues. The ends lost 4 bases at V and 12 bases at J; junction bases unmatched: 16. The germline V gene encodes CDR1 SGHRS and CDR2 YFSETQ. CDR3 nucleotide sequence: TGCGCCAGCAGCCCCAATTCTGTCGCGGGAGTAGCGCAGTTCTTC. This sequence encodes CASSPNSVAGVAQFF.

Details on this clonotype: Just one base apart from a much larger clone, this may be a read error. DNA for the CDR3: TGTGCCAGCAGCTTAGTGGAGACCGGGGAGCTGTTTTTT. It codes for CASSLVETGELFF. The rearrangement uses TRBV7-6 and TRBJ2-2, with unresolved D. The germline V and J ends were trimmed by 1 base and 5 bases, with 5 bases remaining between them. CDR1 is SGHVS and CDR2 is FNYEAQ in the germline V gene. The CDR3 consists of 13 residues.

The chain joins TRBV20-1 to TRBJ2-5, with TRBD1 matching over 7 bases. Unmatched junction bases numbered 11, after V lost 2 bases and J lost 5 bases. The CDR3 runs 15 residues. CDR1 is DFQATT, CDR2 SNEGSKA, per germline (reference sequence). CDR3 region: CSARRDSPRTETQYF. The CDR3 DNA sequence: TGCAGTGCTAGAAGGGACAGCCCGAGGACGGAGACCCAGTACTTC.

This clonotype has at least ten counts. This chain links TRBV20-1 with TRBJ2-3; 7 bases fit TRBD2. Trimming removed 6 bases from V and 2 bases from J; junction bases left unmatched: 5. In germline, CDR1 is DFQATT, CDR2 SNEGSKA (reference sequence). CDR3 length: 13 residues. CDR3 residues: CSASGTNTDTQYF. CDR3 DNA sequence: TGCAGTGCCTCCGGGACTAACACAGATACGCAGTATTTT.

This clonotype was observed a few times. The rearrangement links TRBV18 to TRBJ2-3, with a tentative D call TRBD2 (5 bases). CDR3 length: 15 amino acids. Looked up from germline, CDR1 is KGHSH and CDR2 is LQKENI. V lost 3 bases, J lost 3 bases, and 13 bases lay in between. This CDR3 reads CASSPLRGSTDTQYF. The CDR3 DNA reads TGTGCCAGCTCACCGTTGCGAGGGAGTACAGATACGCAGTATTTT.

The V and J genes are TRBV29-1 and TRBJ1-1; 9 nucleotides line up with TRBD1. The CDR3 runs 14 residues. The V gene end was trimmed by 7 bases and the J gene end by 7 bases; junction bases not matched to a gene: 13. In germline, CDR1 is SQVTM, CDR2 ANQGSEA. The CDR3 DNA reads as TGCAGCGGGGGCGAGGGACAGGGAAGGGGTGAAGCTTTCTTT. Amino acid sequence: CSGGEGQGRGEAFF.

A few counts support this clonotype. The gene calls are TRBV29-1 and TRBJ2-5, with a possible D match to TRBD2 (6 bases). CDR1 is SQVTM, CDR2 ANQGSEA, per germline. The CDR3 is 13 residues long. CDR3 region: CSLRAGSQETQYF. The CDR3 coding sequence is TGCAGTTTACGGGCGGGGTCACAAGAGACCCAGTACTTC.

The chain has TRBV24-1 and TRBJ2-1, with D tentatively TRBD2 (6 bases). CDR1 is KGHDR and CDR2 is SFDVKD in the germline V gene. Trimming removed 4 bases from V and 2 bases from J, with 14 bases in between. The length of the CDR3 is 16 residues. For the CDR3, the DNA is TGTGCCACCAGTGAGGGAGGAGGGAGGACCTACAATGAGCAGTTCTTC. Translating gives CATSEGGGRTYNEQFF.

This clonotype was seen a handful of times. The chain recombines TRBV5-1 with TRBJ2-1; D possibly uses TRBD1 or TRBD2 (5 bases each). The germline V and J ends were trimmed by 0 bases and 6 bases, with 10 bases remaining between them. Germline loops: CDR1 SGHRS, CDR2 YFSETQ. CDR3 length: 14 residues. The CDR3 DNA is TGCGCCAGCAGCTTGGCTGTCGGGACCAATGAGCAGTTCTTC. Translating gives CASSLAVGTNEQFF.

V is TRBV5-1 and J is TRBJ2-7; D unresolved. V lost 8 bases and J 3 bases, leaving 6 bases between the germline ends. This CDR3 has 10 amino acids. Germline loops: CDR1 SGHRS, CDR2 YFSETQ. The chain's CDR3 is CASLDYEQYF. For the CDR3, the DNA is TGCGCCAGTCTTGACTACGAGCAGTACTTC.

V usage is TRBV6-1 and J usage is TRBJ2-2; D ambiguous. The CDR3 runs to 14 residues. V lost 7 bases and J 5 bases, leaving 14 bases between the germline ends. CDR1 is MNHNS and CDR2 is SASEGT in the germline V gene. The CDR3 coding sequence is TGTGCCAGCACCCAGAGCCCTTTAACCGGGGAGCTGTTTTTT. It yields the protein CASTQSPLTGELFF.

CDR3 region: CASSIQGGIDTEAFF. CDR3 DNA: TGTGCCAGCTCAATTCAAGGGGGTATCGACACTGAAGCTTTCTTT. The chain uses TRBV18 and TRBJ1-1; D perhaps matches TRBD1 (6 bases). The CDR3 consists of 15 residues. V lost 5 bases, J lost 3 bases, and 16 bases lay in between. Germline CDR1 KGHSH, CDR2 LQKENI.

V usage is TRBV29-1 and J usage is TRBJ2-3; maybe TRBD2 (6 bases). This CDR3 is 13 amino acids long. The germline V gene has CDR1 SQVTM and CDR2 ANQGSEA. V lost 6 bases and J lost 5, with 15 bases in between. CDR3 sequence: CSVDPKAGDTQYF. CDR3 sequence (DNA): TGCAGCGTCGACCCTAAAGCGGGAGATACGCAGTATTTT.

This clonotype was observed many times. The V gene is TRBV12-3 or TRBV12-4, the J gene TRBJ1-2, with D perhaps matching TRBD1 (6 bases). Trimming took off 6 bases at V and 8 bases at J, with 16 bases between the two ends. CDR3 length: 13 residues. The CDR3 region is CASSPQGTGGYTF. CDR3 DNA sequence: TGTGCCAGCAGCCCGCAGGGGACTGGGGGCTACACCTTC.